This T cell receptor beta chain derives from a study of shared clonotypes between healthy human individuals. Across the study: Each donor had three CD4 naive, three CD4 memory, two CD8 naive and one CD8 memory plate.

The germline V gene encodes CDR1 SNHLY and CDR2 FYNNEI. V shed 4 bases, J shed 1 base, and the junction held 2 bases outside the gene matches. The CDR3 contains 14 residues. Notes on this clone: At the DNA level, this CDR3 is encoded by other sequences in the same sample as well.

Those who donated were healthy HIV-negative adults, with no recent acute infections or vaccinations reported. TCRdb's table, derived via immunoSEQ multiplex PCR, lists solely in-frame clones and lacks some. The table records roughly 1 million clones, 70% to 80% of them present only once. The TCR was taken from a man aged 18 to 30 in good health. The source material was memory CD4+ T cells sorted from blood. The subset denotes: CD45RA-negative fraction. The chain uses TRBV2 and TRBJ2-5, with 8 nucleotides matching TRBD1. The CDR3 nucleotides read TGTGCCAGCAGTGCGGACAGGGCCCAAGAGACCCAGTACTTC. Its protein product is CASSADRAQETQYF.